This T cell receptor beta chain comes out of a study of blood T cell repertoires in COVID-19. Overall study: PBMCs, B-cell-depleted T cells, or T cells were the source of the cDNA or gDNA that made up the material.

In assigning cohorts, the study relied on participant-reported clinical history. Exposed enrollees encountered a COVID-19 case at some point within 2 weeks before study entry. Some clones are missing from TCRdb's copy, which holds only in-frame ones; the method was immunoSEQ multiplex PCR. The table records roughly 430,000 clones, more than 70% of them present only once. This clone occurred a few times. Sequenced material: PBMCs or T cells enriched from blood (not recorded which). This receptor was taken from a woman aged 18-29 years who had been exposed to COVID-19.

CDR3: CASSSSGISYEQYF. As DNA, the CDR3 is TGCGCCAGCAGCTCCAGCGGGATATCCTACGAGCAGTACTTC. The rearrangement uses TRBV5-1 and TRBJ2-7, with 7 bases fitting TRBD2. Trimming at V came to 3 bases and at J to 1 base, leaving 4 bases not matched to a gene. This CDR3 contains 14 residues. Germline CDR1 and CDR2: SGHRS and YFSETQ.